This T cell receptor (beta chain) was retrieved from a study of blood T cell repertoires in COVID-19. Study-level information: PBMCs, B-cell-depleted T cells, or T cells were the source of the cDNA or gDNA that made up the material.

Those enrolled, adults aged about 18 to 95 years, came from some 25 US areas. Germline CDR1 SGDLS, CDR2 YYNGEE. The V segment lost 3 bases and the J segment 3 bases; nucleotides outside the gene matches: 4. The CDR3 has 14 residues. This clone was recorded only once. Clones were sequenced by immunoSEQ multiplex PCR, and TCRdb holds only the in-frame ones, with some missing. The sample contains about 310,000 clones, 89% of which appear only once. The TCR comes from a woman aged 40 to 55 who had recovered from COVID-19. The chain joins TRBV9 to TRBJ2-7, with 9 bases fitting TRBD1. Source material: PBMCs or T cells enriched from blood (not recorded which). The CDR3 DNA follows: TGTGCCAGCAGCGCTGGACAGGGGAACTACGAGCAGTACTTC. The encoded protein is CASSAGQGNYEQYF.